The T cell receptor beta chain described here comes from a study of blood T cells in healthy people across ages. Study results and limitations: Unsorted PBMCs prevented conclusive naive versus antigen-experienced comparison. The long-lived group displayed more naive CD4+ cells, plus higher diversity, than the aged donors did.

In this sample, this clonotype turned up a few times. What it recognizes is unknown. A second PCR of about 7 to 12 cycles used a sample-barcoded 5' primer and a J-beta primer mix. TCRdb called the 5' RACE reads again in MiXCR, with one record for every CDR3 protein. This table holds over a million distinct CDR3 sequences, 35% to 45% found once. This CDR3 comprises 14 residues. Trimming cost V 3 bases and J 4 bases; bases outside gene matches: 4. Germline V gene sequence: CDR1 SGHVS, CDR2 FQNEAQ. Each sample used at least 6 million PBMCs. At least 5.5 micrograms of total RNA were extracted per sample. The source of this sequence is a woman aged 18-30 years in good health. Sequencing used blood. The V call is TRBV7-8, the J call TRBJ1-2; 8 bases are shared with TRBD1. In DNA, the CDR3 is TGTGCCAGCAGCTTGGGACAGGAGGTCTATGGCTACACCTTC. Residues: CASSLGQEVYGYTF.